Listed below are T cell receptor beta chains from one sample, sequenced in a study of CD8 T cells in Susac syndrome. Via MiXCR, TCRdb re-called the immunoSEQ multiplex PCR reads, giving one row per CDR3 protein. The data contain about 200,000 distinct CDR3 sequences, 85% to 95% of them singletons. The sequencing input was CD4+ T cells from PBMCs. These TCRs come from a human donor in good health. CDR3s leave out the opening cysteine and the closing phenylalanine or tryptophan.

v_call: TRBV20-1; cdr3_length: 10; j_call: TRBJ1-1; cdr3_aa: SAAEGDTEAF
v_call: TRBV5-6; cdr3_length: 14; j_call: TRBJ1-1; cdr3_aa: ASSLDQGAWNTEAF
v_call: TRBV12-3/TRBV12-4; cdr3_length: 13; j_call: TRBJ2-5; cdr3_aa: ASSNPNRGRWEQY
v_call: TRBV7-2; cdr3_length: 14; j_call: TRBJ2-6; cdr3_aa: ASSRSLGSGANVLT
v_call: TRBV4-3; cdr3_length: 13; j_call: TRBJ2-3; cdr3_aa: ASSLDLAGGDTQY
v_call: TRBV20-1; cdr3_length: 12; j_call: TRBJ2-1; cdr3_aa: SQPFSGSSYEQF
v_call: TRBV5-1; cdr3_length: 12; j_call: TRBJ2-4; cdr3_aa: ASSLSDSGDIQY
v_call: TRBV19; cdr3_length: 10; j_call: TRBJ2-3; cdr3_aa: ASSIQKDTQY
v_call: TRBV7-2; cdr3_length: 13; j_call: TRBJ2-5; cdr3_aa: ASSLQQGGGETQY
v_call: TRBV7-2; cdr3_length: 12; j_call: TRBJ2-7; cdr3_aa: ASSFPEEGYEQY
v_call: TRBV5-1; cdr3_length: 12; j_call: TRBJ2-2; cdr3_aa: ASSSRTAEGELF
v_call: TRBV24-1; cdr3_length: 14; j_call: TRBJ2-1; cdr3_aa: ATSFDGTSGRNEQF
v_call: TRBV6-6; cdr3_length: 14; j_call: TRBJ1-2; cdr3_aa: ASSYSGQGAGYGYT
v_call: TRBV6-5; cdr3_length: 11; j_call: TRBJ1-2; cdr3_aa: ASSLQGVYGYT
v_call: TRBV29-1; cdr3_length: 10; j_call: TRBJ2-1; cdr3_aa: SVGVGSNEQF
v_call: TRBV6-1; cdr3_length: 10; j_call: TRBJ1-5; cdr3_aa: ASRAGNQPQH
v_call: TRBV27; cdr3_length: 12; j_call: TRBJ1-1; cdr3_aa: ASSFNGGTTEAF
v_call: TRBV19; cdr3_length: 11; j_call: TRBJ2-1; cdr3_aa: ASNRGRVNEQF
v_call: TRBV4-1; cdr3_length: 14; j_call: TRBJ1-2; cdr3_aa: ASSQDSGGPNYGYT
v_call: TRBV3-1; cdr3_length: 12; j_call: TRBJ2-1; cdr3_aa: ASSPSGRFSEQF
v_call: TRBV5-1; cdr3_length: 12; j_call: TRBJ2-3; cdr3_aa: ASSLEGSQDTQY
v_call: TRBV21-1; cdr3_length: 8; j_call: TRBJ2-5; cdr3_aa: ASRLETQY
v_call: TRBV6-5; cdr3_length: 9; j_call: TRBJ1-3; cdr3_aa: ASGSGNTIY
v_call: TRBV12-3/TRBV12-4; cdr3_length: 13; j_call: TRBJ2-2; cdr3_aa: ASSLGTSSGGELF
v_call: TRBV7-2; cdr3_length: 10; j_call: TRBJ2-7; cdr3_aa: ATGQFSYEQY
v_call: TRBV2; cdr3_length: 10; j_call: TRBJ2-1; cdr3_aa: ASSQGRNEQF
v_call: TRBV30; cdr3_length: 11; j_call: TRBJ1-2; cdr3_aa: AWSMRMDDGYT
v_call: TRBV7-8; cdr3_length: 12; j_call: TRBJ2-5; cdr3_aa: ASSRGGNQETQY
v_call: TRBV12-3/TRBV12-4; cdr3_length: 9; j_call: TRBJ1-4; cdr3_aa: ASSLNEKLF
v_call: TRBV19; cdr3_length: 14; j_call: TRBJ2-2; cdr3_aa: ASSPRRQGWAGELF
v_call: TRBV29-1; cdr3_length: 12; j_call: TRBJ2-1; cdr3_aa: SVLTGLSYNEQF
v_call: TRBV6-5; cdr3_length: 10; j_call: TRBJ2-2; cdr3_aa: ASRRGPGELF
v_call: TRBV30; cdr3_length: 16; j_call: TRBJ1-2; cdr3_aa: AWSVGAGTGGSSNGYT
v_call: TRBV27; cdr3_length: 11; j_call: TRBJ2-5; cdr3_aa: ASSLNLQETQY
v_call: TRBV24-1; cdr3_length: 12; j_call: TRBJ2-1; cdr3_aa: ATSDPPTRNEQF
v_call: TRBV24-1; cdr3_length: 16; j_call: TRBJ2-1; cdr3_aa: ATSDLAGGRDSYNEQF
v_call: TRBV25-1; cdr3_length: 11; j_call: TRBJ1-2; cdr3_aa: ASSPQGASGYT
v_call: TRBV12-3/TRBV12-4; cdr3_length: 12; j_call: TRBJ1-5; cdr3_aa: ASSFGTGVQPQH
v_call: TRBV15; cdr3_length: 12; j_call: TRBJ2-3; cdr3_aa: ATSRDTRTDTQY
v_call: TRBV9; cdr3_length: 12; j_call: TRBJ1-1; cdr3_aa: ASSVVVGDTEAF
v_call: TRBV11-2; cdr3_length: 12; j_call: TRBJ2-1; cdr3_aa: ASSLEGRYNEQF
v_call: TRBV3-1; cdr3_length: 11; j_call: TRBJ1-2; cdr3_aa: ASSQFWTYGYT